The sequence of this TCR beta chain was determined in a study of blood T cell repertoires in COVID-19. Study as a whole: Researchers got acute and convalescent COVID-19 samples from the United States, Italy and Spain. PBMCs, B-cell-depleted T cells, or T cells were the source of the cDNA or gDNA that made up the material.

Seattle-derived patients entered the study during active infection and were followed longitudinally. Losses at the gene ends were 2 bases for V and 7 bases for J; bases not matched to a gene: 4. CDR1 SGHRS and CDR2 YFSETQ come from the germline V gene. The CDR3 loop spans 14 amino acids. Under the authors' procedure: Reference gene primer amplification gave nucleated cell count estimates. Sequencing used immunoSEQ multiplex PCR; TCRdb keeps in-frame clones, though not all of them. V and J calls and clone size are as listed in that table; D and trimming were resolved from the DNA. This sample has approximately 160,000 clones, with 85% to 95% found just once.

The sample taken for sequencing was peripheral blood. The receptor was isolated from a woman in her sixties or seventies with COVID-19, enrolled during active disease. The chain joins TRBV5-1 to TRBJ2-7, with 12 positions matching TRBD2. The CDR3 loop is CASSFGLAGMEQYF. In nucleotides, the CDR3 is TGCGCCAGCAGCTTCGGACTAGCGGGGATGGAGCAGTACTTC.